This TCR beta chain was recovered during a study of T cells in Graves' hyperthyroidism and ophthalmopathy. Study results and caveats: Among thyroid clonotypes expanded above 0.001, most also appeared in blood. A median approximately 6.5 months before onset, the model predicted ophthalmopathy.

This CDR3 is 14 amino acids long. J gave up 5 bases and V 2 bases, and 5 bases lay outside the gene matches. Germline CDR1 is MDHEN and CDR2 is SYDVKM. Worth noting for this clonotype: What it binds is not known.

TCR beta CDR3 regions were amplified from RNA. First-round RT-PCR targeting the TCR CDR3 was performed with the HTBI primer set. Via MiXCR, TCRdb re-called the multiplex PCR reads, giving one row per CDR3 protein. This table has approximately 600,000 distinct CDR3 sequences, under 20% appearing once. Over 18 months, lack of ophthalmopathy progression marked Graves' hyperthyroidism as stable. The sample was blood. The TCR sequence derives from a woman under 40 with Graves' hyperthyroidism. The chain recombines TRBV28 with TRBJ1-2; 7 positions agree with TRBD1. CDR3 region: CASSLQGGRYGYTF. The CDR3 region has the DNA TGTGCCAGCAGTTTACAGGGGGGGCGTTATGGCTACACCTTC.